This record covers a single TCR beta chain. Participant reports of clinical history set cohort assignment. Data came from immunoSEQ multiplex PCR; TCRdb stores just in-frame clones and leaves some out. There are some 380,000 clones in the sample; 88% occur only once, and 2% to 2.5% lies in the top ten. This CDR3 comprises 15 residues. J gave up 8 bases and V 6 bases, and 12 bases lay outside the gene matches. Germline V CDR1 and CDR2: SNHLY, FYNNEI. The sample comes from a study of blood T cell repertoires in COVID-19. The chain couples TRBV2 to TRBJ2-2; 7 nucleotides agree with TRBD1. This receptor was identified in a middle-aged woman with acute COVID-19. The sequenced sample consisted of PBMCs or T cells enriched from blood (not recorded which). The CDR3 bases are TGTGCCAGCAGCACCGCCTCGACAGGGAAGGGGGAGCTGTTTTTT. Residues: CASSTASTGKGELFF. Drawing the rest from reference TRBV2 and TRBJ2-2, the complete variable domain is EPEVTQTPSHQVTQMGQEVILRCVPISNHLYFYWYRQILGQKVEFLVSFYNNEISEKSEIFDDQFSVERPDGSNFTLKIRSTKLEDSAMYFCASSTASTGKGELFFGEGSRLTVL.